The 15 T cell receptor beta chains in this list originate from one sample, sequenced in a study of immune evolution from preneoplasia to lung adenocarcinoma. Profiling relied on immunoSEQ multiplex PCR, and the TCRdb table lists in-frame clones only, not all of them. The sample contains several thousand clones, more than 75% of which appear only once. Sequenced material: FFPE lung adenocarcinoma in situ tissue. The source is a donor older than 65 with lung adenocarcinoma.

The CDR3 bases are TGCGCCAGCAGTCCAGGGGGTGGGTACGAGCAGTACTTC. Its translation: CASSPGGGYEQYF. The chain uses TRBV10-1 and TRBJ2-7, with 7 bases fitting TRBD1. V shed 5 bases, J shed 4 bases, and the junction held 5 bases outside the gene matches. The CDR3 totals 13 residues. Germline CDR1 WNHNN, CDR2 SYGVQD (reference sequence).

The rearrangement links TRBV27 to TRBJ1-6; D uncertain. The CDR3 length is 15 residues. Germline V gene data show CDR1 as MNHEY and CDR2 as SMNVEV (reference sequence). The V end lost 5 bases, the J end lost 7 bases, and 15 bases lay between the germline ends. The CDR3 DNA sequence: TGTGCCAGCAGTCCCCGCCTATCTGCAAATTCACCCCTCCACTTT. Translation gives CASSPRLSANSPLHF.

The rearrangement joins TRBV19 to TRBJ2-7; no firm D call. This CDR3 is 11 amino acids long. The V gene lost 9 bases and the J gene lost 6 bases, with 12 bases spanning the gap. The V gene's germline CDR1 is LNHDA and CDR2 SQIVND (reference sequence). CDR3 in DNA: TGTGCCAGCGGAGTTTTTGGCGAGCAGTACTTC. Translating gives CASGVFGEQYF.

In its sample, this clone was seen a few times. The gene calls are TRBV21-1 and TRBJ2-1; TRBD2 reflects the table's D call only, with no check against the DNA. TRBV21-1 is flagged as a pseudogene. The CDR3 contains 19 residues. CDR3 DNA sequence: TGTGCCAGCAGCCGGAGAAAAAGCGGCAAACCTCCGTCCTACAATGAGCAGTTCTTC. Its translation is CASSRRKSGKPPSYNEQFF.

V and J are TRBV6-6 and TRBJ2-2; 9 nucleotides line up with TRBD1. Germline trimming cut 6 bases from V and 6 bases from J; bases unmatched to any gene: 11. Germline assignment: CDR1 MNHNY and CDR2 SVGAGI (reference sequence). The CDR3 sequence is 16 residues long. The CDR3 sequence is CASSPGTGIVSGELFF. CDR3 bases: TGTGCCAGCAGCCCCGGGACAGGGATAGTCTCCGGGGAGCTGTTTTTT.

The genes are TRBV7-9 and TRBJ2-1, with D perhaps TRBD1 or TRBD2 (5 bases each). CDR3 length equals 18 residues. Trimming shortened V by 0 bases and J by 5 bases, and 20 bases separated the two germline ends. The germline gives CDR1 SEHNR, CDR2 FQNEAQ (reference sequence). The CDR3 protein is CASSLAASGGAADNEQFF. Here the CDR3 DNA reads TGTGCCAGCAGCTTAGCGGCCTCTGGGGGAGCGGCTGACAATGAGCAGTTCTTC. Based on the CDR3 plus reference TRBV7-9 and TRBJ2-1, the full variable domain is DTGVSQNPRHKITKRGQNVTFRCDPISEHNRLYWYRQTLGQGPEFLTYFQNEAQLEKSRLLSDRFSAERPKGSFSTLEIQRTEQGDSAMYLCASSLAASGGAADNEQFFGPGTRLTVL.

The chain is built from TRBV19 and TRBJ1-2; D may be TRBD1 (6 bases). CDR1 and CDR2 (germline): LNHDA, SQIVND (reference sequence). The V and J ends lost 5 bases and 2 bases respectively, with 9 bases between them. The CDR3 loop spans 13 amino acids. CDR3 sequence: CASSPTGNYGYTF. The CDR3 nucleotides read TGTGCCAGTAGTCCGACAGGAAACTATGGCTACACCTTC.

The V call is TRBV7-2, the J call TRBJ1-5, with D possibly TRBD1 on 6 matching bases. This CDR3 comprises 15 residues. V lost 3 bases and J 4 bases, leaving 13 bases between the germline ends. CDR1 and CDR2 from the germline V gene are SGHTA and FQGNSA. CDR3 region: CASSFRGGRNQPQHF. Written as DNA, the CDR3 is TGTGCCAGCAGCTTCAGGGGCGGTCGGAATCAGCCCCAGCATTTT.

The V gene is TRBV2, the J gene TRBJ1-1; D is perhaps TRBD1 (6 bases). With 7 bases removed from V and 2 bases from J, the gap between germline ends came to 11 bases. Germline V lookup: CDR1 SNHLY, CDR2 FYNNEI. The CDR3 length is 13 residues. CDR3: CASTRTENTEAFF. CDR3 sequence (DNA): TGTGCCAGCACCCGGACAGAAAACACTGAAGCTTTCTTT.

The rearrangement links TRBV30 to TRBJ1-1, with D uncertain. Trimming stripped 4 bases from V and 3 bases from J, with 6 bases between. CDR3 length: 11 residues. CDR1 and CDR2 (germline): GTSNPN, SVGIG (reference sequence). The DNA for the CDR3 is TGTGCCTGGAACAGTTACACTGAAGCTTTCTTT. Its translation: CAWNSYTEAFF.

This clone was picked up one time. V usage is TRBV18 and J usage is TRBJ1-6, with 7 bases matching TRBD1. V shed 2 bases, J shed 6 bases, and the junction held 4 bases outside the gene matches. This CDR3 region has 15 residues. Germline V lookup: CDR1 KGHSH, CDR2 LQKENI. The CDR3 bases are TGTGCCAGCTCACCAGGGACAGTCCCTAATTCACCCCTCCACTTT. Translation: CASSPGTVPNSPLHF. Together with reference TRBV18 and TRBJ1-6, the CDR3 gives the full variable domain: NAGVMQNPRHLVRRRGQEARLRCSPMKGHSHVYWYRQLPEEGLKFMVYLQKENIIDESGMPKERFSAEFPKEGPSILRIQQVVRGDSAAYFCASSPGTVPNSPLHFGNGTRLTVT.

The genes are TRBV23-1 and TRBJ1-2; TRBD1 aligns across 7 bases. TRBV23-1 qualifies as an ORF whose function is uncertain. Germline trimming cut 0 bases from V and 5 bases from J; bases unmatched to any gene: 9. The CDR3 length is 16 residues. For the CDR3, the DNA is TGCGCCAGCAGTCAATCGTTCGAGGGGGCGAGGTATGGCTACACCTTC. Encoded protein: CASSQSFEGARYGYTF.

The chain recombines TRBV2 with TRBJ2-2; D may be TRBD2 (6 bases). CDR3 size: 16 residues. V gave up 6 bases and J gave up 0 bases, with 14 bases separating them. Germline values: CDR1 SNHLY, CDR2 FYNNEI. CDR3 in amino acids: CASREALAPNTGELFF. DNA for the CDR3: TGTGCCAGCAGGGAGGCCCTAGCGCCGAACACCGGGGAGCTGTTTTTT.

This clone appeared once. J is TRBJ1-3 and V is TRBV2; 7 nucleotides align to TRBD1. The CDR3 extends over 15 amino acids. J lost 0 bases, V lost 3 bases, and 2 bases had no gene match. The germline V gene has CDR1 SNHLY and CDR2 FYNNEI. CDR3 sequence reads: CASSEQGGSGNTIYF. CDR3 in DNA: TGTGCCAGCAGTGAGCAGGGGGGCTCTGGAAACACCATATATTTT.

J is TRBJ2-7 and V is TRBV10-1, with D maybe TRBD2 (7 bases). Germline V lookup: CDR1 WNHNN, CDR2 SYGVQD (reference sequence). The V gene lost 6 bases and the J gene lost 3 bases, with 30 bases spanning the gap. CDR3 size: 19 residues. The CDR3 DNA follows: TGCGCCAGCAGCCTCCACTGGGAGGTAGGGGGGGAGGAACTCTACGAGCAGTACTTC. The encoded protein is CASSLHWEVGGEELYEQYF.